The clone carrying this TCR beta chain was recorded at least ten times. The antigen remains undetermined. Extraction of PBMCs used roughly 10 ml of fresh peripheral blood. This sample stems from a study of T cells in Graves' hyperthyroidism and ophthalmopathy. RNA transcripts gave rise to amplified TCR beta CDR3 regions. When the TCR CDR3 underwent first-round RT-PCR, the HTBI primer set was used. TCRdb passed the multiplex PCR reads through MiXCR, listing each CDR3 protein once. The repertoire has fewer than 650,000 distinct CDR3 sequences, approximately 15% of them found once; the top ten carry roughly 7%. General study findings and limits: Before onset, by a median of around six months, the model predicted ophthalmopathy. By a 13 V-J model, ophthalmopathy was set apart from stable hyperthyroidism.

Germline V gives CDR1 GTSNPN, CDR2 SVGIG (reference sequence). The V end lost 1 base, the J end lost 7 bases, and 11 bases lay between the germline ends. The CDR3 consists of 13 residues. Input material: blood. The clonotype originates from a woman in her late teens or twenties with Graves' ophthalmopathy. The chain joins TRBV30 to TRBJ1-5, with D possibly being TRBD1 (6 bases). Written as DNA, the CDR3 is TGTGCCTGGAGTGCGGCAGGGGAACAGCCCCAGCATTTT. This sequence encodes CAWSAAGEQPQHF.